This passage covers 31 T cell receptor beta chains from one sample sequenced in a study of OX40 agonist ivuxolimab in advanced cancers. Profiling relied on immunoSEQ multiplex PCR, and the TCRdb table lists in-frame clones only, not all of them. The sample has 20,000 to 25,000 clones, approximately 88% seen once. Sequenced here: CD4+ or CD8+ T cells sorted from blood, sampled in a trial of the OX40 agonist ivuxolimab. The source of these receptors is an adult with an advanced solid tumor such as melanoma, head and neck, liver or kidney cancer.

In its sample, this clone was seen a few times. The chain couples TRBV7-6 to TRBJ1-2; 8 bases align to TRBD1. This CDR3 spans 12 amino acids. V was pared by 5 bases and J by 7 bases, with 3 bases of the junction left unmatched. Per the germline V gene, CDR1 is SGHVS and CDR2 is FNYEAQ. In nucleotides, the CDR3 is TGTGCCAGCAGCCCCGGACAGGGTGGCTACACCTTC. This sequence encodes CASSPGQGGYTF.

The gene calls are TRBV9 and TRBJ2-2; perhaps TRBD2 as D (6 bases). Trimming shortened V by 0 bases and J by 4 bases, and 10 bases separated the two germline ends. Germline values: CDR1 SGDLS, CDR2 YYNGEE. This CDR3 contains 15 residues. The CDR3, as DNA: TGTGCCAGCAGCGTAGGCGGGAAGGTCACCGGGGAGCTGTTTTTT. Translating gives CASSVGGKVTGELFF.

The V call is TRBV5-6, the J call TRBJ1-5; D possibly corresponds to TRBD1 (6 bases). CDR1 is SGHDT and CDR2 is YYEEEE in the germline V gene. There are 16 residues in the CDR3. Trimming took 0 bases from V and 4 from J, leaving 14 bases between them. In DNA form, the CDR3 reads TGTGCCAGCAGCTTGGGAAGGGGGAGAGTGAATCAGCCCCAGCATTTT. Its translation is CASSLGRGRVNQPQHF.

The chain uses TRBV29-1 and TRBJ2-7; tentative D call: TRBD1 (5 bases). The CDR3 runs to 14 residues. Trimming removed 0 bases at V and 4 bases at J, with 13 bases between. The V gene's germline CDR1 is SQVTM and CDR2 ANQGSEA. The chain's CDR3 is CSVEDPRVPYEQYF. The CDR3 DNA reads TGCAGCGTTGAAGACCCCAGGGTCCCTTACGAGCAGTACTTC.

J is TRBJ2-1 and V is TRBV19; 8 bases match TRBD1. V lost 9 bases and J lost 9; bases outside the gene matches: 7. Germline V gene data show CDR1 as LNHDA and CDR2 as SQIVND (reference sequence). This CDR3 has 12 residues. In nucleotides, the CDR3 is TGTGCCAGCAGACAGGGGCCCACTGAGCAGTTCTTC. This codes for CASRQGPTEQFF.

This clone has just a few counts. The V gene is TRBV10-1, the J gene TRBJ2-2; a possible D gene is TRBD1 (6 bases). This CDR3 spans 15 amino acids. Germline V gene data show CDR1 as WNHNN and CDR2 as SYGVQD (reference sequence). Trimming cost V 6 bases and J 7 bases, with 18 bases left between them. The DNA for the CDR3 is TGCGCCAGCAGCGACCAGCAGGGGTACGGCGGGGAGCTGTTTTTT. Translation gives CASSDQQGYGGELFF.

The chain links TRBV27 to TRBJ1-6; tentative D call: TRBD1 (6 bases). The length of the CDR3 is 14 residues. Trimming removed 6 bases at V and 8 bases at J, with 14 bases between. Germline V lookup: CDR1 MNHEY, CDR2 SMNVEV (reference sequence). CDR3 protein: CASSRRDTYSPLHF. CDR3 bases: TGTGCCAGCAGCCGCCGGGACACTTATTCACCCCTCCACTTT.

For this clone: At one end the junction does not follow the germline gene, possibly because of a read error. The V and J genes are TRBV2 and TRBJ2-7, with D perhaps matching TRBD2 (6 bases). Germline V lookup: CDR1 SNHLY, CDR2 FYNNEI. The CDR3 covers 11 residues. CDR3 sequence (DNA): TGTGCCAGCAAGGAGGGGTACGGGCAGTACTTC. As protein: CASKEGYGQYF.

V is TRBV7-9 and J is TRBJ2-7, with D perhaps matching TRBD1 or TRBD2 (5 bases each). V shed 5 bases and J shed 3 bases, with 23 bases lying between them. CDR1 is SEHNR, CDR2 FQNEAQ, per germline (reference sequence). The CDR3 spans 17 residues. In nucleotides, the CDR3 is TGTGCCAGCAGCCGTCCCGGCTCTGGTGGGACCCGCTACGAGCAGTACTTC. Translated, it gives CASSRPGSGGTRYEQYF.

This chain links TRBV5-1 with TRBJ2-3; 10 bases are shared with TRBD2. The CDR3 is 19 residues long. Unmatched junction bases numbered 15, after V lost 2 bases and J lost 3 bases. Per the germline V gene, CDR1 is SGHRS and CDR2 is YFSETQ. CDR3 sequence: CASSLAGFLAGASTDTQYF. CDR3 in DNA: TGCGCCAGCAGCTTAGCAGGTTTTCTAGCGGGGGCAAGTACAGATACGCAGTATTTT.

As to this clone: At one of its ends the junction is not consistent with the germline gene, which may arise from a read error. The gene calls are TRBV10-1 and TRBJ2-7; a weak D match, TRBD2 (6 bases). The CDR3 extends over 16 amino acids. The germline gives CDR1 WNHNN, CDR2 SYGVQD (reference sequence). CDR3 nucleotides: TGCGCCAGCAGTGAGCCCCGGACTAATCCCTCCGACGAGCAGTACTTC. It encodes CASSEPRTNPSDEQYF.

The chain has TRBV11-2 and TRBJ2-2, with no clear D. V lost 2 bases and J lost 2, with 9 bases in between. Germline CDR1 and CDR2: SGHAT and FQNNGV. This CDR3 is 15 amino acids long. CDR3 DNA: TGTGCCAGCAGCTTAAGGGTGGCCAACACCGGGGAGCTGTTTTTT. This gives the protein CASSLRVANTGELFF.

V is TRBV19 and J is TRBJ1-1, with D possibly TRBD1 on 6 matching bases. V was clipped by 8 bases and J by 5 bases, with 21 bases between them. From germline, CDR1 is LNHDA and CDR2 SQIVND (reference sequence). This CDR3 region has 15 residues. For the CDR3, the DNA is TGTGCCAGTTCCATCGGGGAAACGACAGGTACTGAAGCTTTCTTT. Amino acids: CASSIGETTGTEAFF.

This clone was observed once. CDR3: CASSYSGQGSNQPQHF. CDR3 bases: TGTGCCAGCAGTTACTCGGGACAGGGAAGCAATCAGCCCCAGCATTTT. The chain links TRBV6-5 to TRBJ1-5, with TRBD1 matching over 9 bases. Trimming cost V 0 bases and J 1 base; bases outside gene matches: 1. CDR3 length equals 16 residues. The V gene's germline CDR1 is MNHEY and CDR2 SVGAGI.

This clone showed up just once. As DNA, the CDR3 is TGTGCCAGCAGCTTACGGGCGGGCTCTAATTCACCCCTCCACTTT. This encodes CASSLRAGSNSPLHF. This sequence joins TRBV7-6 and TRBJ1-6, with no clear D. Germline V gives CDR1 SGHVS, CDR2 FNYEAQ. The CDR3 length is 15 residues. The V end was cut by 2 bases, the J end by 6 bases, with 11 bases between.

The V call is TRBV6-5, the J call TRBJ2-3, with D perhaps assigned TRBD1 or TRBD2 (5 bases each). V dropped 9 bases and J dropped 0 bases, with 13 bases sitting between them. Per the germline V gene, CDR1 is MNHEY and CDR2 is SVGAGI. CDR3 length: 14 amino acids. CDR3 nucleotide sequence: TGTGCCAGACCAAGGGGCGGGAGCACAGATACGCAGTATTTT. Translation gives CARPRGGSTDTQYF.

The CDR3 DNA reads as TGCGCCAGCAGTGGACTAGCGGGGGGCCGGGAGACCCAGTACTTC. This codes for CASSGLAGGRETQYF. The chain recombines TRBV10-2 with TRBJ2-5; 13 bases match TRBD2. V trimming: 4 bases; J trimming: 5 bases; junction bases outside the gene matches: 4. The CDR3 loop spans 15 amino acids. Germline CDR1 reads WSHSY; CDR2 reads SAAADI.

This clone was counted once. J is TRBJ2-1 and V is TRBV2; unclear D gene. Trimming cost V 3 bases and J 10 bases, with 10 bases left between them. This CDR3 spans 12 amino acids. CDR1 is SNHLY, CDR2 FYNNEI, per germline. In nucleotides, the CDR3 is TGTGCCAGCAGTGAGAAATGGGGAGAGCAGTTCTTC. Protein: CASSEKWGEQFF.

This clone is a singleton in its sample. This chain links TRBV9 with TRBJ2-5; 12 bases map to TRBD2. CDR1 SGDLS and CDR2 YYNGEE come from the germline V gene. The CDR3 totals 15 residues. The V segment lost 1 base and the J segment 5 bases; nucleotides outside the gene matches: 3. The CDR3 bases are TGTGCCAGCAGCGTAACTAGCGGGGGGTTGGAGACCCAGTACTTC. It encodes CASSVTSGGLETQYF.

V and J are TRBV7-9 and TRBJ2-3, with TRBD2 as a possible D gene (7 bases). The CDR3 contains 17 residues. V shed 5 bases and J shed 5 bases, with 23 bases lying between them. Germline-derived CDR1 and CDR2 are SEHNR and FQNEAQ (reference sequence). The CDR3 DNA reads TGTGCCAGCAGCCGTCTGTTCTTGGGGGGGGCCCTAGATACGCAGTATTTT. This translates into CASSRLFLGGALDTQYF.

The V gene is TRBV10-2, the J gene TRBJ2-5, with 8 bases matching TRBD2. V lost 3 bases and J lost 4; bases outside the gene matches: 7. The CDR3 runs to 15 residues. Germline CDR1 and CDR2: WSHSY and SAAADI. The CDR3 nucleotides read TGCGCCAGCAGTGATGTAGGACTAGCTTCAGAGACCCAGTACTTC. Its protein is CASSDVGLASETQYF.

The rearrangement links TRBV19 to TRBJ2-3; D call uncertain. The V and J ends lost 1 base and 6 bases respectively, with 8 bases between them. The CDR3 covers 13 residues. Per the germline V gene, CDR1 is LNHDA and CDR2 is SQIVND (reference sequence). This chain's CDR3 is CASSIGTIDTQYF. For the CDR3, the DNA is TGTGCCAGTAGTATAGGTACAATCGATACGCAGTATTTT.

This chain connects TRBV6-6 to TRBJ1-1; possible D gene TRBD1, 5 bases. This CDR3 is 16 amino acids long. Trimming pared 2 bases from V and 1 base from J, leaving 14 bases between. The germline V gene encodes CDR1 MNHNY and CDR2 SVGAGI (reference sequence). The CDR3 sequence is CASSYREGLANTEAFF. As DNA, the CDR3 is TGTGCCAGCAGTTACCGGGAGGGACTGGCGAACACTGAAGCTTTCTTT.

The chain is built from TRBV27 and TRBJ2-1; D remains unclear. V was trimmed by 6 bases and J by 4 bases, leaving 16 bases between them. Germline loops: CDR1 MNHEY, CDR2 SMNVEV (reference sequence). The CDR3 runs 15 residues. CDR3 sequence (DNA): TGTGCCAGCAGCCTGACCGGGCGACCTTACAATGAGCAGTTCTTC. Its protein product is CASSLTGRPYNEQFF.

The rearrangement links TRBV7-9 to TRBJ2-7; TRBD1 matches 8 bases. The length of the CDR3 is 15 residues. Germline values: CDR1 SEHNR, CDR2 FQNEAQ (reference sequence). V shed 3 bases and J 5 bases; nucleotides not matched to a gene: 9. CDR3 loop: CASSFGQGAPHEQYF. For the CDR3, the DNA is TGTGCCAGCAGCTTTGGACAGGGAGCTCCTCACGAGCAGTACTTC. The full variable domain, in which reference TRBV7-9 and TRBJ2-7 provide the parts outside the CDR3, is DTGVSQNPRHKITKRGQNVTFRCDPISEHNRLYWYRQTLGQGPEFLTYFQNEAQLEKSRLLSDRFSAERPKGSFSTLEIQRTEQGDSAMYLCASSFGQGAPHEQYFGPGTRLTVT.

The chain links TRBV13 to TRBJ1-2; perhaps TRBD1 as D (5 bases). Germline V gene sequence: CDR1 PRHDT, CDR2 FYEKMQ (reference sequence). This CDR3 contains 14 residues. V shed 5 bases and J shed 2 bases, with 12 bases lying between them. CDR3 sequence reads: CASSGKKGNYGYTF. CDR3 sequence (DNA): TGTGCCAGCAGCGGGAAAAAGGGGAACTATGGCTACACCTTC.

This chain uses TRBV9 with TRBJ2-3; tentative D call: TRBD2 (6 bases). Germline-derived CDR1 and CDR2 are SGDLS and YYNGEE. V lost 3 bases and J lost 0, with 8 bases in between. This CDR3 spans 14 amino acids. This chain's CDR3 is CASSGGVSTDTQYF. Written as DNA, the CDR3 is TGTGCCAGCAGCGGGGGGGTGAGCACAGATACGCAGTATTTT.

The gene calls are TRBV6-6 and TRBJ2-3; D call uncertain. The CDR3 consists of 15 residues. Germline V gene lookup returns CDR1 MNHNY and CDR2 SVGAGI (reference sequence). V lost 7 bases, J lost 0 bases, and 14 bases lay in between. CDR3 protein: CASISKGSSTDTQYF. CDR3 bases: TGTGCCAGCATTAGTAAAGGGTCTAGCACAGATACGCAGTATTTT.

This rearrangement joins TRBV15 to TRBJ2-2, with D unclear. The germline V gene encodes CDR1 LNHNV and CDR2 YYDKDF (reference sequence). Between the trimmed V and J ends, which lost 5 bases and 5 bases, there was a span of 15 bases. The CDR3 totals 15 residues. CDR3 sequence reads: CATSLSSEGTGELFF. Written as DNA, the CDR3 is TGTGCCACCAGCCTTTCTTCCGAAGGGACCGGGGAGCTGTTTTTT.

The chain has TRBV13 and TRBJ1-2; 7 bases are shared with TRBD1. Germline CDR1 is PRHDT and CDR2 is FYEKMQ (reference sequence). V lost 2 bases and J lost 4; bases outside the gene matches: 7. CDR3 size: 15 residues. DNA for the CDR3: TGTGCCAGCAGCTTAAGGGGGGACAGTCCCTATGGCTACACCTTC. Protein product: CASSLRGDSPYGYTF.

V is TRBV5-1 and J is TRBJ1-1; D uncertain. CDR3 length: 15 residues. V was trimmed by 2 bases and J by 4 bases, leaving 15 bases between them. CDR1 and CDR2 (germline): SGHRS, YFSETQ. The CDR3 region is CASSFNGPGSTEAFF. As DNA, the CDR3 is TGCGCCAGCAGCTTTAACGGACCAGGCAGCACTGAAGCTTTCTTT.